This T cell receptor beta chain was sequenced during a study of cytomegalovirus exposure and HLA in healthy donors. The PCR was carried out with 60 Vbeta primers and 13 Jbeta primers. Authors' data handling: In a later analysis, around 10 million of approximately 81 million unique beta chains occurred in at least two donors. The protocol was immunoSEQ multiplex PCR, while the TCRdb copy is restricted to in-frame clones and leaves out a portion. Clone size and V and J calls were adopted from that table, with D and trimming inferred from the DNA. The sample records 95,000 to 100,000 clones, around 77% being singletons. A word on this clone: Its matching antigen is unknown.

Regarding the study as a whole: Within a later analysis, the majority of CMV-associated TCR beta chains appeared HLA-restricted. A later analysis associated under 20,000 TCR beta sequences with HLA alleles at a 0.05 false discovery rate.

Donors sampled were nominally healthy, though unrecorded immune exposures were likely. The germline V gene has CDR1 SGHKS and CDR2 YYEKEE (reference sequence). CDR3 size: 15 residues. Trimming cost V 0 bases and J 2 bases, with 10 bases left between them. This clonotype was obtained from a man in his forties or fifties in good health and CMV-seronegative. Sequenced input: PBMCs. J is TRBJ2-3 and V is TRBV5-5, with D unresolved. The CDR3 nucleotides are TGTGCCAGCAGCTTGGTGCCAGGATACACAGATACGCAGTATTTT. This encodes CASSLVPGYTDTQYF. Together with reference TRBV5-5 and TRBJ2-3, the CDR3 gives the full variable domain: DAGVTQSPTHLIKTRGQQVTLRCSPISGHKSVSWYQQVLGQGPQFIFQYYEKEERGRGNFPDRFSARQFPNYSSELNVNALLLGDSALYLCASSLVPGYTDTQYFGPGTRLTVL.